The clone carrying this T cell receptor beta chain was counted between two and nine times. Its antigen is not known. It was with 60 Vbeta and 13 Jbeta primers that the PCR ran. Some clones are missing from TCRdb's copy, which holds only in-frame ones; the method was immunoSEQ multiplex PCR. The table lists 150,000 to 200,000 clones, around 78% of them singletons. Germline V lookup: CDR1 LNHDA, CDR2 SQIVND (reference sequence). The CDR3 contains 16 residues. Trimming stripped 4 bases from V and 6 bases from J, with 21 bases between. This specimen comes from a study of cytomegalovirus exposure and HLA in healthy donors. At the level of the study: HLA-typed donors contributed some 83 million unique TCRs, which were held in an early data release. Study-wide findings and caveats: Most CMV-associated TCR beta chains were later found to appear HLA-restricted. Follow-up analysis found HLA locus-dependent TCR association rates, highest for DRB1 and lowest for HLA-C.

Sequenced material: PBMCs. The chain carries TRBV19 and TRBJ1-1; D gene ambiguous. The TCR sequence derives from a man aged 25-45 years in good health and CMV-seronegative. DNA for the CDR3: TGTGCCAGTAGTACTTACACCAGGCACTCGACCCCTGAAGCTTTCTTT. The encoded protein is CASSTYTRHSTPEAFF.